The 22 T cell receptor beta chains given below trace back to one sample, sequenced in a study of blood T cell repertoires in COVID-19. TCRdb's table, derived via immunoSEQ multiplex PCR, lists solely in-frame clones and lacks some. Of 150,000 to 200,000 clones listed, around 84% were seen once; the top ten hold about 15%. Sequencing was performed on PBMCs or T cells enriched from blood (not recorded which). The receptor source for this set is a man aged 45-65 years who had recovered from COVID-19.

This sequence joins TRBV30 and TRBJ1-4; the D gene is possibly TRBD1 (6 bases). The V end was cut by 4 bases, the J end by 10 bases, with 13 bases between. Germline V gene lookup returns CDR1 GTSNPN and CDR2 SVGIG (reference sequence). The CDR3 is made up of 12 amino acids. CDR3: CAWTGGAGKLFF. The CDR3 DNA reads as TGTGCCTGGACGGGGGGCGCGGGAAAACTGTTTTTT.

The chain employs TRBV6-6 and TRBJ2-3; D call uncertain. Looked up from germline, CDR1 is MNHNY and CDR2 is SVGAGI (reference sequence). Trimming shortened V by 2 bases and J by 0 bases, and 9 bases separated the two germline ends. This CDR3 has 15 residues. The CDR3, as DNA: TGTGCCAGCAGTTACGGGCCTACTAGCACAGATACGCAGTATTTT. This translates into CASSYGPTSTDTQYF.

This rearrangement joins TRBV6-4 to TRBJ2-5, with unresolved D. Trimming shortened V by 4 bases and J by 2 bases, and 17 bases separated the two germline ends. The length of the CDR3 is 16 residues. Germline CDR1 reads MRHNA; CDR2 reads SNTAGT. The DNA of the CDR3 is TGTGCCAGCAGTGTACTCCAGGATGGAAGTCAAGAGACCCAGTACTTC. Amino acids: CASSVLQDGSQETQYF.

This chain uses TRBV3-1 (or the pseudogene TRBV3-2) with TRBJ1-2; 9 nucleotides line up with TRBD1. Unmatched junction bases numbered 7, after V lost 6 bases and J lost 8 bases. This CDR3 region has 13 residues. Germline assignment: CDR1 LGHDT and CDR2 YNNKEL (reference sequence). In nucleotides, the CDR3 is TGTGCCAGCAGAAACAGGGGGCACAGGGGCTACACCTTC. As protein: CASRNRGHRGYTF.

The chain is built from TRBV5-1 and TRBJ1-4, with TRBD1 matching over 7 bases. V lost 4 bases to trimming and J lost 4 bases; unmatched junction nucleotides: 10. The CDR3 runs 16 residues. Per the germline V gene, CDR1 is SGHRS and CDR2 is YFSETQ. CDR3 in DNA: TGCGCCAGCAGCCCGCGACCGGGACAGAATAATGAAAAACTGTTTTTT. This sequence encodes CASSPRPGQNNEKLFF. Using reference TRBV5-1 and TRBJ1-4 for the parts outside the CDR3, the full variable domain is KAGVTQTPRYLIKTRGQQVTLSCSPISGHRSVSWYQQTPGQGLQFLFEYFSETQRNKGNFPGRFSGRQFSNSRSEMNVSTLELGDSALYLCASSPRPGQNNEKLFFGSGTQLSVL.

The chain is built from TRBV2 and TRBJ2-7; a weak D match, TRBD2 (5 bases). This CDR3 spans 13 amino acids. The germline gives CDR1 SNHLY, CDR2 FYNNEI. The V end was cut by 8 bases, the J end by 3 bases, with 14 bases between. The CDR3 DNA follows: TGTGCCAGCGACTTAGACCGGGGCTACGAGCAGTACTTC. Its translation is CASDLDRGYEQYF.

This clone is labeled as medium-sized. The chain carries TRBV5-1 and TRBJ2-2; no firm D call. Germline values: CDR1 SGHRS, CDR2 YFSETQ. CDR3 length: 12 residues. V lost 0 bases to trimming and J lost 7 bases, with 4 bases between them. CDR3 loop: CASSLELGELFF. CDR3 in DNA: TGCGCCAGCAGCTTGGAACTCGGGGAGCTGTTTTTT.

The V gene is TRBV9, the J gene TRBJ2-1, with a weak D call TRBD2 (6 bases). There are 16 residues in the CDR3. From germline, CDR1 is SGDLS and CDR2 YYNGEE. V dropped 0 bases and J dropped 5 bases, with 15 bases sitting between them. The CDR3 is CASSVELRGQHNEQFF. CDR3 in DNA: TGTGCCAGCAGCGTAGAGTTGCGGGGCCAACACAATGAGCAGTTCTTC.

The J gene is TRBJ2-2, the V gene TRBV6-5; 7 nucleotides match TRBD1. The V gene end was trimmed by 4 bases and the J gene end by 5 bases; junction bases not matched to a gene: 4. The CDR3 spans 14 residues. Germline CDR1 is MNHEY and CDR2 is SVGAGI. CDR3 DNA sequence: TGTGCCAGCAGTTCGGCCAGGGGGACCGGGGAGCTGTTTTTT. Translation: CASSSARGTGELFF.

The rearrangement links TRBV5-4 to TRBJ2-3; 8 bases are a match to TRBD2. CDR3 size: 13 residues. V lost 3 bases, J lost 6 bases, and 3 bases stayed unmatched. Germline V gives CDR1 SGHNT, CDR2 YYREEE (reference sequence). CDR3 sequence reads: CASSSRGGDTQYF. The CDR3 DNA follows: TGTGCCAGCAGCTCCCGGGGGGGGGATACGCAGTATTTT. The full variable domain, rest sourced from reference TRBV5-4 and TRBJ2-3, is ETGVTQSPTHLIKTRGQQVTLRCSSQSGHNTVSWYQQALGQGPQFIFQYYREEENGRGNFPPRFSGLQFPNYSSELNVNALELDDSALYLCASSSRGGDTQYFGPGTRLTVL.

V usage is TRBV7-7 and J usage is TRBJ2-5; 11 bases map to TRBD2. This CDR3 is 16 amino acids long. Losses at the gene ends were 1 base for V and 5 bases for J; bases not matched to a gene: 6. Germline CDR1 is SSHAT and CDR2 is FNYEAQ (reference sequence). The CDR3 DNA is TGTGCCAGCAGCTTAGTAATGGCTAGCGGGGGGGAGACCCAGTACTTC. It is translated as CASSLVMASGGETQYF.

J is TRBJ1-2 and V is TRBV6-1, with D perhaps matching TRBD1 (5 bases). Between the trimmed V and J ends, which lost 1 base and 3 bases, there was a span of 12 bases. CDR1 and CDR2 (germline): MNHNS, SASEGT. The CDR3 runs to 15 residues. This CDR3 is CASSEELGPHYGYTF. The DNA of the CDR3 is TGTGCCAGCAGTGAAGAGTTGGGGCCCCACTATGGCTACACCTTC.

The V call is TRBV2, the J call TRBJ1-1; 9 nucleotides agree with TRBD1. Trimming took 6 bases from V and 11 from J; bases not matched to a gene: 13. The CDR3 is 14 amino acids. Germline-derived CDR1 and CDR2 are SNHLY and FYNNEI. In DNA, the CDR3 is TGTGCCAGCAGACCCGGGACAGGGAGTCCCTGGGCTTTCTTT. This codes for CASRPGTGSPWAFF.

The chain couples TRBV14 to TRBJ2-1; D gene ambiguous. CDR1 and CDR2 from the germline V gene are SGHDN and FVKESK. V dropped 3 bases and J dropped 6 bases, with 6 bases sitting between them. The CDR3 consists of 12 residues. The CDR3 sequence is CASSHVINEQFF. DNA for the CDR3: TGTGCCAGCAGCCATGTAATCAATGAGCAGTTCTTC.

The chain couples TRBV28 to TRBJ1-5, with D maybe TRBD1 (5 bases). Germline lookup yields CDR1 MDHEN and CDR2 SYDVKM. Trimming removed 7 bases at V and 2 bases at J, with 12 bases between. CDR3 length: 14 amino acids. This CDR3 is CASIQIGGNQPQHF. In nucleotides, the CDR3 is TGTGCCAGCATCCAAATAGGGGGCAATCAGCCCCAGCATTTT.

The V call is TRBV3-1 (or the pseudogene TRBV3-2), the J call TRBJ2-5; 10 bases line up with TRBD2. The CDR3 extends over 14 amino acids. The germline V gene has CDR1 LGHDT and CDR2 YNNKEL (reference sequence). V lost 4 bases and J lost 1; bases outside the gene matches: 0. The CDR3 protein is CASSPSGGQETQYF. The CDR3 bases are TGTGCCAGCAGCCCTAGCGGGGGCCAAGAGACCCAGTACTTC.

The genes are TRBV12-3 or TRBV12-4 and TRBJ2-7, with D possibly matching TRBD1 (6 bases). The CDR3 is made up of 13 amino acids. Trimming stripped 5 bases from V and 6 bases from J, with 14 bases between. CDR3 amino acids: CASSPQQGFEQYF. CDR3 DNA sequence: TGTGCCAGCAGTCCCCAACAGGGTTTCGAGCAGTACTTC.

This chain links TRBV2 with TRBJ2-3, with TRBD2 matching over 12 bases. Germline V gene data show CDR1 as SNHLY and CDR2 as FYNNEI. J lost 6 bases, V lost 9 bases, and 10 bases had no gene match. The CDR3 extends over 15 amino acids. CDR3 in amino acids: CASEGLAGGPDTQYF. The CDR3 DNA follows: TGTGCCAGTGAGGGGCTAGCGGGGGGGCCCGATACGCAGTATTTT.

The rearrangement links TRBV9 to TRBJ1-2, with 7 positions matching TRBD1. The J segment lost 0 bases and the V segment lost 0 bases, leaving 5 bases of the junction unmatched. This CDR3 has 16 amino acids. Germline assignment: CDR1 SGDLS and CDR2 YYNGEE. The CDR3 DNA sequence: TGTGCCAGCAGCGTAGAGACCGGGACAGCTAACTATGGCTACACCTTC. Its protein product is CASSVETGTANYGYTF.

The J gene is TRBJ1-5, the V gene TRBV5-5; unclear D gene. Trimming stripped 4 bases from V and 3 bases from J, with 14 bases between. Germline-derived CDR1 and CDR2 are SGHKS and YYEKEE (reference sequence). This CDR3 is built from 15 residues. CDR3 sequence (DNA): TGTGCCAGCAGCGCGGGTCCCACCGACAATCAGCCCCAGCATTTT. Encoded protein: CASSAGPTDNQPQHF.

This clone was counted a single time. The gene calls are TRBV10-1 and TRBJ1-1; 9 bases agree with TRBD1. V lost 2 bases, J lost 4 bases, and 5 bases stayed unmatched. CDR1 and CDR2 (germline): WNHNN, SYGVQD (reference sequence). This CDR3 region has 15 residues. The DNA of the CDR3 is TGCGCCAGCAGTGAGCCCGGGACAGGGAGCACTGAAGCTTTCTTT. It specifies CASSEPGTGSTEAFF.

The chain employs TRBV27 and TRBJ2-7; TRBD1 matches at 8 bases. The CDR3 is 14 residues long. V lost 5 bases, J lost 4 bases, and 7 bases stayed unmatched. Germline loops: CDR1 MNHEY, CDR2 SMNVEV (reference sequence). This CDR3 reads CASSASGGWYEQYF. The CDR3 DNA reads TGTGCCAGCAGTGCGTCAGGGGGCTGGTACGAGCAGTACTTC.